This T cell receptor beta chain stems from a study of naive and memory T cell subsets. This clonotype was seen a handful of times. Germline CDR1 is MDHEN and CDR2 is SYDVKM. V trimming: 5 bases; J trimming: 2 bases; junction bases outside the gene matches: 5. The CDR3 spans 14 residues. Cells stained for CD3, CD4, CD8, CD45RA, CD27 and viability were sorted into four CD45RA/CD27 subsets. An equimolar mix of two oligonucleotides served as the beta constant-region primer for TRBC1 and TRBC2. Nested alpha and beta constant-region primers with the SP2 primer drove four PCR rounds on ligated cDNA. TCRdb re-called the UMI-ligation and nested PCR reads with MiXCR, one entry per CDR3 protein. The table includes 95,000 to 150,000 distinct CDR3 sequences, over 30% detected once.

The genes are TRBV28 and TRBJ2-7; the match to TRBD1 covers 8 bases. The specimen sequenced was central memory CD4+ T cells from blood. The clonotype comes from a human donor in good health. DNA for the CDR3: TGTGCCAGCAGTAGGACAGGGATAGCCTACGAGCAGTACTTC. It codes for CASSRTGIAYEQYF.